The 15 T cell receptor beta chains in this list originate from one sample, sequenced in a study of blood T cell repertoires in COVID-19. Assay used: immunoSEQ multiplex PCR; TCRdb lists only in-frame clones, some missing. The profile shows around 140,000 clones, about 86% of them singletons. Sequencing was performed on peripheral blood. The receptors were gathered from a woman in her 50s with active or convalescent COVID-19.

The rearrangement joins TRBV6-6 to TRBJ2-1; perhaps TRBD1 as D (6 bases). The CDR3 covers 15 residues. Trimming cost V 6 bases and J 0 bases, with 12 bases left between them. In germline, CDR1 is MNHNY, CDR2 SVGAGI (reference sequence). CDR3 bases: TGTGCCAGCAGCCTTGACAGGAGCTCCTACAATGAGCAGTTCTTC. It is translated as CASSLDRSSYNEQFF.

The gene calls are TRBV6-5 and TRBJ1-2, with 7 positions matching TRBD1. There are 16 residues in the CDR3. Trimming took 2 bases from V and 4 from J; bases not matched to a gene: 10. CDR1 and CDR2 from the germline V gene are MNHEY and SVGAGI. The CDR3 nucleotides are TGTGCCAGCAGTTACGGAACAGGGGCAAAGAGCTATGGCTACACCTTC. Translating gives CASSYGTGAKSYGYTF.

This clone was picked up a small number of times. V gene TRBV7-9 combines with J gene TRBJ1-6; 7 nucleotides match TRBD1. Per germline, CDR1 SEHNR and CDR2 FQNEAQ (reference sequence). Trimming took 3 bases from V and 9 from J; bases not matched to a gene: 17. This CDR3 comprises 18 residues. Here the CDR3 reads CASSFAGGRGGGSSPLHF. The CDR3 DNA is TGTGCCAGCAGCTTCGCCGGGGGAAGAGGAGGGGGCAGTTCACCCCTCCACTTT.

J is TRBJ2-5 and V is TRBV3-1 (or the pseudogene TRBV3-2); 15 bases map to TRBD2. The CDR3 runs 16 residues. CDR1 LGHDT and CDR2 YNNKEL come from the germline V gene (reference sequence). Losses at the gene ends were 1 base for V and 5 bases for J; bases not matched to a gene: 2. CDR3 DNA sequence: TGTGCCAGCAGCCAAGGCGGACTAGCGGGGGGGGAGACCCAGTACTTC. This codes for CASSQGGLAGGETQYF.

This clone appeared a single time. This chain joins TRBV5-1 and TRBJ1-1, with TRBD1 as a possible D gene (5 bases). There are 15 residues in the CDR3. V was pared by 2 bases and J by 2 bases, with 13 bases between. Germline CDR1 and CDR2: SGHRS and YFSETQ. CDR3: CASSFSGGSNTEAFF. The DNA for the CDR3 is TGCGCCAGCAGCTTTTCGGGGGGAAGTAACACTGAAGCTTTCTTT.

The V and J genes are TRBV9 and TRBJ1-2; tentatively, D is TRBD1 (5 bases). Trimming removed 3 bases at V and 4 bases at J, with 7 bases between. This CDR3 comprises 12 residues. Germline values: CDR1 SGDLS, CDR2 YYNGEE. CDR3 nucleotide sequence: TGTGCCAGCAGCGGACAGATCTATGGCTACACCTTC. This encodes CASSGQIYGYTF.

The rearrangement joins TRBV5-8 to TRBJ1-5; 12 nucleotides agree with TRBD1. From germline, CDR1 is SGHTS and CDR2 YDEGEE. Unmatched junction bases numbered 13, after V lost 5 bases and J lost 4 bases. The CDR3 totals 18 residues. The CDR3 nucleotides read TGTGCCAGCAGGCGGGAGGGGACAGGGGGCCTTTCAAATCAGCCCCAGCATTTT. Its protein product is CASRREGTGGLSNQPQHF.

The V call is TRBV19, the J call TRBJ2-1; the match to TRBD2 covers 10 bases. The CDR3 is 15 amino acids. Trimming at V came to 6 bases and at J to 0 bases, leaving 2 bases not matched to a gene. Germline-derived CDR1 and CDR2 are LNHDA and SQIVND (reference sequence). In DNA form, the CDR3 reads TGTGCCAGTAGGCCTAGCGGGAGCTCCTACAATGAGCAGTTCTTC. This encodes CASRPSGSSYNEQFF.

This chain links TRBV5-1 with TRBJ2-2; TRBD2 aligns across 9 bases. Germline assignment: CDR1 SGHRS and CDR2 YFSETQ. The ends lost 4 bases at V and 0 bases at J; junction bases unmatched: 4. The CDR3 extends over 16 amino acids. The CDR3 spells CASSLLAGANTGELFF. The CDR3 DNA reads TGCGCCAGCAGCCTACTAGCGGGCGCGAACACCGGGGAGCTGTTTTTT.

In the case of this clone: One end of the junction is discordant with germline, which a read error may explain. V usage is TRBV6-5 and J usage is TRBJ2-7; 9 nucleotides align to TRBD1. The CDR3 is 11 residues long. Germline-derived CDR1 and CDR2 are MNHEY and SVGAGI. In DNA form, the CDR3 reads TGTGCCAGCAGAACTAGGGACAGGGAGAACTTC. Encoded protein: CASRTRDRENF.

This clone was seen a few times. The sample carries other DNA sequences with the same CDR3. The chain couples TRBV28 to TRBJ1-6; weak D call: TRBD1 (6 bases). The CDR3 has 15 residues. Germline V lookup: CDR1 MDHEN, CDR2 SYDVKM. Trimming took 2 bases from V and 6 from J, leaving 11 bases between them. CDR3 bases: TGTGCCAGCAGTTTAAAGACAGGTCTTAATTCACCCCTCCACTTT. Protein: CASSLKTGLNSPLHF.

V usage is TRBV7-9 and J usage is TRBJ2-5, with TRBD1 identical over 10 bases. Germline V gene data show CDR1 as SEHNR and CDR2 as FQNEAQ (reference sequence). This CDR3 is 14 amino acids long. J gave up 5 bases and V 5 bases, and 5 bases lay outside the gene matches. CDR3 region: CASSQDRGPETQYF. DNA of the CDR3: TGTGCCAGCAGCCAAGACAGGGGGCCTGAGACCCAGTACTTC. The whole variable domain, remainder taken from reference TRBV7-9 and TRBJ2-5, is DTGVSQNPRHKITKRGQNVTFRCDPISEHNRLYWYRQTLGQGPEFLTYFQNEAQLEKSRLLSDRFSAERPKGSFSTLEIQRTEQGDSAMYLCASSQDRGPETQYFGPGTRLLVL.

This chain links TRBV4-1 with TRBJ2-1; D is perhaps TRBD1 (6 bases). Germline V CDR1 and CDR2: MGHRA, YSYEKL. The V end lost 4 bases, the J end lost 0 bases, and 10 bases lay between the germline ends. CDR3 length equals 15 residues. The CDR3 nucleotides read TGCGCCAGCAGCCCGGACAGAAACTCCTACAATGAGCAGTTCTTC. Protein sequence: CASSPDRNSYNEQFF.

The J gene is TRBJ1-4, the V gene TRBV10-3, with TRBD1 identical over 8 bases. The germline CDR1 and CDR2 sequences are ENHRY and SYGVKD. V was pared by 0 bases and J by 3 bases, with 6 bases of the junction left unmatched. The CDR3 has 17 residues. The CDR3 is CAISESGQARANEKLFF. The CDR3 DNA is TGTGCCATCAGTGAGTCGGGACAGGCACGGGCTAATGAAAAACTGTTTTTT.

This rearrangement joins TRBV4-2 to TRBJ2-1; TRBD2 matches 7 bases. The germline CDR1 and CDR2 sequences are LGHNA and YNFKEQ. The CDR3 contains 15 residues. Losses at the gene ends were 1 base for V and 5 bases for J; bases not matched to a gene: 5. CDR3 bases: TGTGCCAGCAGCCAAGGCGGGGGAGCGCACAATGAGCAGTTCTTC. This encodes CASSQGGGAHNEQFF.